This TCR beta chain is drawn from a study of blood T cell repertoires in COVID-19 (dated by TCRdb to about 2020). About the full investigation: Samples covering the acute and convalescent phases of COVID-19 were provided by collaborators in the United States, Italy and Spain. The material from the prospective study consisted of cDNA or gDNA derived from T cells, B-cell-depleted T cells, or PBMCs. Subjects who had been exposed to COVID-19, were actively infected with it, or had recovered from it provided the deeply sampled blood TCRbeta repertoires that made up the dataset. A freely available public database, intended as a resource for researchers studying the immune response to SARS-CoV-2, is where the repertoires were released. The samples were drawn from two sources: the first 160 participants of the ongoing ImmuneRACE study, and fewer than 1,500 subjects contributed by 6 global collaborators. The sample metadata nearly always contained a de-identified subject ID, COVID-19 status, age in years and sex. Where available, HLA class I and class II types were taken from metadata supplied by the sample provider and were not determined by assay-based typing.

TCRbeta CDR3 regions were amplified from genomic DNA by means of the immunoSEQ Assay, a bias-controlled multiplex PCR. On the study's bioinformatics: The number of nucleated cells in each sample was estimated by amplification of reference gene primers within the assay. To quantify the absolute abundance of each unique TCRbeta CDR3 rearrangement, sequence reads were collapsed and filtered. For each sample, productive Simpson clonality was calculated as the square root of Simpson's diversity index over productive rearrangements. Imported from immuneACCESS, the table was reduced by TCRdb to in-frame sequences with V and J called. These copies leave out some clones; in studies compared against another copy, an unresolved V gene accounts for under half, and the cause of the remainder is not known. V and J calls and clone size come straight from that table; D and trimming were deduced from the DNA. Within this sample are tens of thousands of clones, with approximately 87% of them counted one time only. The ten largest account for approximately 10% of the sample.

In its sample, this clone was seen a few times. Its recognized antigen is unknown. Per-base quality was not reported, and no clone a single base away is much larger than it. Overall study outcomes, separate from this receptor: The quantity of clinical and demographic metadata differed by source and by participant and was supplied without curation.

According to the germline V gene, CDR1 reads SNHLY and CDR2 reads FYNNEI. Counted from cysteine to phenylalanine, this CDR3 has 15 amino acids. Of the read, only the CDR3 DNA is kept; its 45 bases are in frame from base 1. V lost 1 base and J lost 2 bases, and the count of bases not matched to a germline gene is 2. The collaborating institutions used their own protocols to collect whole blood in K2EDTA tubes. For TCRbeta analysis, collaborators shipped samples as frozen whole blood, isolated PBMCs, or DNA extracted from either of those sample types. Sequencing input: peripheral blood. The sequence came from a human donor in a cohort sampled during active COVID-19. The sequence is built from TRBV2 and TRBJ1-2; 9 bases in the junction line up with TRBD1. The CDR3: CASSEGGQGNYGYTF. The DNA reads as follows: TGTGCCAGCAGTGAAGGCGGACAGGGGAACTATGGCTACACCTTC. The entire variable domain, with the stretches around the CDR3 drawn from the reference TRBV2 and TRBJ1-2 proteins, is EPEVTQTPSHQVTQMGQEVILRCVPISNHLYFYWYRQILGQKVEFLVSFYNNEISEKSEIFDDQFSVERPDGSNFTLKIRSTKLEDSAMYFCASSEGGQGNYGYTFGSGTRLTVV.